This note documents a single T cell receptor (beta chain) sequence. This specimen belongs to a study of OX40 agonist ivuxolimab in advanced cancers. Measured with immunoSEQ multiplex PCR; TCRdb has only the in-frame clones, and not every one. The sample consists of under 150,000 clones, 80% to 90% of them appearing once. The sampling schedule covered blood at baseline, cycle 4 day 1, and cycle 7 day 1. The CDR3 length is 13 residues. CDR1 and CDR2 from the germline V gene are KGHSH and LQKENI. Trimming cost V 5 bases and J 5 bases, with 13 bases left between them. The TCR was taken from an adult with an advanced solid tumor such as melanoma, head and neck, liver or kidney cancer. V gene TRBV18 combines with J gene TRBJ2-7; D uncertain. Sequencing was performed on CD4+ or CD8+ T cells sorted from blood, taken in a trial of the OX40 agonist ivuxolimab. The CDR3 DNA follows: TGTGCCAGCTCAATCGACCGTAGTCACGAGCAGTACTTC. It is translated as CASSIDRSHEQYF.